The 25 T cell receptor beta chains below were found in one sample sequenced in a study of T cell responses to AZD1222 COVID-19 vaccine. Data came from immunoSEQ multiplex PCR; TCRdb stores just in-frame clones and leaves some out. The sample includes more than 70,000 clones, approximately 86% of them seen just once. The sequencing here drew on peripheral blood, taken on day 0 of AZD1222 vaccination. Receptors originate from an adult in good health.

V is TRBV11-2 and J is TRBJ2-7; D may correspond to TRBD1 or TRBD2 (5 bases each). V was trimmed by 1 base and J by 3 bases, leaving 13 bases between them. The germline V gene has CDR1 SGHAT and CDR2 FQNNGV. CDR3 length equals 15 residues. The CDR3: CASSLAQGVGYEQYF. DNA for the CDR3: TGTGCCAGCAGCTTAGCGCAGGGAGTAGGCTACGAGCAGTACTTC.

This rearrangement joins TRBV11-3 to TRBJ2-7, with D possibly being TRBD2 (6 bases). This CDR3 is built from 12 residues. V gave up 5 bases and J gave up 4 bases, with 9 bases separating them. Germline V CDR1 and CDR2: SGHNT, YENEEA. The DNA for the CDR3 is TGTGCCAGCAGCCCGGAGGGATACGAGCAGTACTTC. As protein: CASSPEGYEQYF.

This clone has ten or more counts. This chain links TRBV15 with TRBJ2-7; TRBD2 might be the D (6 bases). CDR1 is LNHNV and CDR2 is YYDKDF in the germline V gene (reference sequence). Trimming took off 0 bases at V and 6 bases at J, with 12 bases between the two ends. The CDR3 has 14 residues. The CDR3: CATSRDPGVVEQYF. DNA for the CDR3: TGTGCCACCAGCAGAGATCCGGGGGTCGTCGAGCAGTACTTC.

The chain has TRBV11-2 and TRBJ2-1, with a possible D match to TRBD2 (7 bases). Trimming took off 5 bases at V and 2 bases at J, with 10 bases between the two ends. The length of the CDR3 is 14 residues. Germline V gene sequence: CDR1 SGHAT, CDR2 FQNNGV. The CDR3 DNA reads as TGTGCCAGCAGCCTAGGGGGGGCCTACAATGAGCAGTTCTTC. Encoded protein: CASSLGGAYNEQFF.

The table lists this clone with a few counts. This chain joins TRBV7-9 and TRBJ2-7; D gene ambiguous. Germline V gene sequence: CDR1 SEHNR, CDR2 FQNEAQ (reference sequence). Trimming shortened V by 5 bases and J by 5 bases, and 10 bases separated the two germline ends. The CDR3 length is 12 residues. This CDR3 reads CASSIRHDEQYF. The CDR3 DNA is TGTGCCAGCAGCATACGACACGACGAGCAGTACTTC.

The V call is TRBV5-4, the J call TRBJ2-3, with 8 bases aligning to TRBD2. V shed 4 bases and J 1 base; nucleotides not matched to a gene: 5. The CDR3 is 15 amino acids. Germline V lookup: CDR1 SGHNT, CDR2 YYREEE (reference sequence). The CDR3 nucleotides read TGTGCCAGCAGCGGGGAAGCGGGGGGCACAGATACGCAGTATTTT. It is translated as CASSGEAGGTDTQYF.

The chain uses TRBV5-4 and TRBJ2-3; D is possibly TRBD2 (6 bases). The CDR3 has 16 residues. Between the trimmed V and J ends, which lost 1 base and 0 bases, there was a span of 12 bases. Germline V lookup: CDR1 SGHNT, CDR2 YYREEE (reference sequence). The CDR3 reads CASSLRSGGSTDTQYF. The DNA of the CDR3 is TGTGCCAGCAGCTTGCGGTCCGGGGGAAGCACAGATACGCAGTATTTT.

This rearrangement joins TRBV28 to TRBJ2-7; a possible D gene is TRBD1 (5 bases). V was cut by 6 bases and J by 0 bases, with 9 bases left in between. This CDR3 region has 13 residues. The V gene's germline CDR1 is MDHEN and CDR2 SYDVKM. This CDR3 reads CASRLGHSYEQYF. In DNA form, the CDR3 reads TGTGCCAGCAGACTGGGGCACTCCTACGAGCAGTACTTC.

The CDR3 sequence is CASSPVGQQNEKLFF. CDR3 nucleotides: TGCGCCAGCAGCCCGGTCGGGCAGCAGAATGAAAAACTGTTTTTT. The chain joins TRBV5-1 to TRBJ1-4; D gene unclear. The ends were cut back, 4 bases at V and 5 bases at J, with 15 bases in the middle. This CDR3 comprises 15 residues. Germline loops: CDR1 SGHRS, CDR2 YFSETQ.

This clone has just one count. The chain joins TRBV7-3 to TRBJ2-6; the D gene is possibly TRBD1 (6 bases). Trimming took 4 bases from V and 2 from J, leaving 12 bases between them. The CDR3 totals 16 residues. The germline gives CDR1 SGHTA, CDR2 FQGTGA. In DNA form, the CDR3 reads TGTGCCAGCAGCTCACCATGGGACACTGGGGCCAACGTCCTGACTTTC. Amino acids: CASSSPWDTGANVLTF.

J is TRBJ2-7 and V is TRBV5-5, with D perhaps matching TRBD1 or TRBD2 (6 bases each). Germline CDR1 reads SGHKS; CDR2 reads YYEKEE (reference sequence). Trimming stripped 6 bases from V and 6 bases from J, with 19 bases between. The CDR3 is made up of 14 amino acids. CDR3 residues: CASTLRGDVGEQYF. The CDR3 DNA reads TGTGCCAGCACCCTGAGGGGGGATGTAGGCGAGCAGTACTTC.

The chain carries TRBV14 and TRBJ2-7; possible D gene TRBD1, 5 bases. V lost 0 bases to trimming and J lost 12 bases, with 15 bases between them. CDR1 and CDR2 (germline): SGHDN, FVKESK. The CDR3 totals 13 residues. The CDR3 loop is CASSQEGLQGLYF. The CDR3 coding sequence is TGTGCCAGCAGCCAAGAAGGTCTGCAGGGCTTGTACTTC.

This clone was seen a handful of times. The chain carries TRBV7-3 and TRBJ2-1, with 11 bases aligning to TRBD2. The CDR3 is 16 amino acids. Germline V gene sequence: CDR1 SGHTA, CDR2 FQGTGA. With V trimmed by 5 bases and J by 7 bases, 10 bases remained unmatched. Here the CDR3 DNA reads TGTGCCAGCAGCCCGATAGCGGGAGGGTGGTTAAATGAGCAGTTCTTC. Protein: CASSPIAGGWLNEQFF. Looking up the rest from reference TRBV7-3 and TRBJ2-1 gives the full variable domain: GAGVSQTPSNKVTEKGKYVELRCDPISGHTALYWYRQSLGQGPEFLIYFQGTGAADDSGLPNDRFFAVRPEGSVSTLKIQRTERGDSAVYLCASSPIAGGWLNEQFFGPGTRLTVL.

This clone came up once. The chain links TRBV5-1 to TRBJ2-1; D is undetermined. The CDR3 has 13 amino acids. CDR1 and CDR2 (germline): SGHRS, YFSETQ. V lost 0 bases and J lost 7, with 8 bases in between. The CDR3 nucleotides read TGCGCCAGCAGCTTGGTCCTCGAAAATGAGCAGTTCTTC. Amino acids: CASSLVLENEQFF.

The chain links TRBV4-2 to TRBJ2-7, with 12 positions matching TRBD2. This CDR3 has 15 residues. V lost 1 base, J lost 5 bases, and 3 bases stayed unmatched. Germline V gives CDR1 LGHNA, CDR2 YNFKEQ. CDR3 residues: CASSQGTSGNHEQYF. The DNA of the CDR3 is TGTGCCAGCAGCCAAGGGACTAGCGGGAATCACGAGCAGTACTTC.

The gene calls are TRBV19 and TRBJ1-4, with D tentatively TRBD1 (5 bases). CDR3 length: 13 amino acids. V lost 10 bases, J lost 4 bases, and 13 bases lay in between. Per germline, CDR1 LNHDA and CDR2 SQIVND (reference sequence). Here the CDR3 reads CATSGRINEKLFF. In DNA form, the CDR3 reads TGTGCCACCTCGGGGCGGATTAATGAAAAACTGTTTTTT.

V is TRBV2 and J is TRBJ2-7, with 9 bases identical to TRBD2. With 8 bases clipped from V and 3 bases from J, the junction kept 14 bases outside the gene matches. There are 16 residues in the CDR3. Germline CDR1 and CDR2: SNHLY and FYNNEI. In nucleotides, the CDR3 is TGTGCCAGCCGGGTCTCACTAGCGGGCGGAATCTACGAGCAGTACTTC. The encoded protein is CASRVSLAGGIYEQYF.

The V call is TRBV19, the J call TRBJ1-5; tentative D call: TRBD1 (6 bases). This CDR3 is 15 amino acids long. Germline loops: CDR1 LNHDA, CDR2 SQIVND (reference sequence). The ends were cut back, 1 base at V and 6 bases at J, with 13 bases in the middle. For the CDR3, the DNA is TGTGCCAGTAGTATAGTTTCACAGGGAGGTCAGCCCCAGCATTTT. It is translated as CASSIVSQGGQPQHF.

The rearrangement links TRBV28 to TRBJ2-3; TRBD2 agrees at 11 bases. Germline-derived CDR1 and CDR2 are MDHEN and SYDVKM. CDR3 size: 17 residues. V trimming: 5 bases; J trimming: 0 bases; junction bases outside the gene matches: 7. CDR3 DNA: TGTGCCAGCAGTGTCCCACGGACTAGCGGGAGCACAGATACGCAGTATTTT. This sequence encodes CASSVPRTSGSTDTQYF.

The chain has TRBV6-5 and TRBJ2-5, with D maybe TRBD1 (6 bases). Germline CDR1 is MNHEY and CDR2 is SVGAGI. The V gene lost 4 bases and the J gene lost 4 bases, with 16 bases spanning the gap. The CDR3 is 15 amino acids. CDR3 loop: CASSWAGAVGETQYF. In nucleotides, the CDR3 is TGTGCCAGCAGTTGGGCAGGGGCTGTTGGAGAGACCCAGTACTTC.

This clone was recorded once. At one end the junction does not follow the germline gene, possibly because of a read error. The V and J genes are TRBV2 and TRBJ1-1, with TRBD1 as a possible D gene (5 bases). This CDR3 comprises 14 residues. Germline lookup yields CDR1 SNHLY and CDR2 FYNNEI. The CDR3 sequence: CASSEQEESPTRDF. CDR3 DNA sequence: TGTGCCAGCAGTGAACAAGAGGAAAGCCCAACCAGGGACTTT.

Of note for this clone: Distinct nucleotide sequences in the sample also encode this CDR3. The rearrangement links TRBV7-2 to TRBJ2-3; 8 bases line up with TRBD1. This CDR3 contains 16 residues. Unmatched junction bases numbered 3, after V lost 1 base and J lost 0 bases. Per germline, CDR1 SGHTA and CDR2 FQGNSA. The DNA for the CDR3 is TGTGCCAGCAGCTTAGGGGACAGGCTTAGCACAGATACGCAGTATTTT. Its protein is CASSLGDRLSTDTQYF. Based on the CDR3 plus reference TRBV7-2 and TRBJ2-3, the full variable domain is GAGVSQSPSNKVTEKGKDVELRCDPISGHTALYWYRQSLGQGLEFLIYFQGNSAPDKSGLPSDRFSAERTGGSVSTLTIQRTQQEDSAVYLCASSLGDRLSTDTQYFGPGTRLTVL.

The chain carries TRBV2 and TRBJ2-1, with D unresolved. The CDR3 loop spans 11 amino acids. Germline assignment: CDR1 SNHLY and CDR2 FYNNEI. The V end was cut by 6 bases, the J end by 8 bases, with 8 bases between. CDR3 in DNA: TGTGCCAGCAGCCAAAGGGATGAGCAGTTCTTC. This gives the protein CASSQRDEQFF.

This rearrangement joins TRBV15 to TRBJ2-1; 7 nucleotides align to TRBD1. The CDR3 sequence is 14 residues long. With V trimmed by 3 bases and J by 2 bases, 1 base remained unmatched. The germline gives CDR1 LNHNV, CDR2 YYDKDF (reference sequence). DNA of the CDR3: TGTGCCACCAGCAGGACAGGGCCCTACAATGAGCAGTTCTTC. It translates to CATSRTGPYNEQFF.

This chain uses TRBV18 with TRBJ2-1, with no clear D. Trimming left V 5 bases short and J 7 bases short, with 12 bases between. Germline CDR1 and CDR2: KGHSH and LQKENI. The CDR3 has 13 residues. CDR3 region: CASSTEKRNEQFF. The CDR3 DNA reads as TGTGCCAGCTCAACTGAAAAGAGAAATGAGCAGTTCTTC.